This TCR beta chain was identified in a study of T cell responses to AZD1222 COVID-19 vaccine. About the research overall: Both about-4-week and about-12-week second-dose recipients were combined.

Study-level points and caveats: The donor group comprised mostly white British people and more females; the analysis possibly underestimated clonal diversity. Only a handful of AZD1222 recipients were seropositive at baseline. Unmutated regions of variants are reportedly targeted by nearly half of spike-specific TCRs.

In regard to this clone: Its target is not known.

The CDR3 has 15 amino acids. Germline V gene lookup returns CDR1 MNHEY and CDR2 SVGAGI. V lost 6 bases and J lost 3, with 14 bases in between. The protocol was immunoSEQ multiplex PCR, while the TCRdb copy is restricted to in-frame clones and leaves out a portion. The table has around 100,000 clones, about 89% seen once. The source material was peripheral blood, sampled on day 0 of AZD1222 vaccination. The J gene is TRBJ1-4, the V gene TRBV6-5; D perhaps matches TRBD1 (5 bases). This sequence originates from an adult in good health. CDR3 sequence reads: CASSTTGLPNEKLFF. The DNA of the CDR3 is TGTGCCAGCAGCACCACGGGGCTGCCTAATGAAAAACTGTTTTTT.